The rows below give T cell receptor beta chains drawn from one sample of a study of blood T cell repertoires in COVID-19. TCRdb's table, derived via immunoSEQ multiplex PCR, lists solely in-frame clones and lacks some. This sample yields 350,000 to 450,000 clones, of which around 92% are seen a single time; roughly 1.2% belongs to the top ten. The sample taken for sequencing was peripheral blood. Every receptor here comes from a man in his forties or fifties with acute or convalescent COVID-19. Both conserved end residues are part of each CDR3. Fields, in order: D gene, clone size, V gene, J gene, CDR3 DNA, CDR3 protein. D genes are given only for firm matches. The size of a clone is reported for some rows only, either as once, few or many, or as a class for expanded clones.

>TRBD1|-|TRBV7-2|TRBJ2-7
TGTGCCAGCGGCCGCGACAGGGGATACGAGCAGTACTTC
CASGRDRGYEQYF
>TRBD2|-|TRBV19|TRBJ2-3
TGTGCCAGTAGTAACCCCAGCGGGGGAGTGGATACGCAGTATTTT
CASSNPSGGVDTQYF
>-|-|TRBV19|TRBJ2-4
TGTGCCAGTAGTATAGGCACGGTTGCCAAAAACATTCAGTACTTC
CASSIGTVAKNIQYF
>TRBD1|-|TRBV28|TRBJ1-1
TGTGCCAGCAGTCCACCTCGGGGGACAGGCGGTGAAGCTTTCTTT
CASSPPRGTGGEAFF
>-|-|TRBV12-1|TRBJ2-7
TGTGCCAGCAGCTTTAGTCTACAGGGCTCTTACGAGCAGTACTTC
CASSFSLQGSYEQYF
>-|-|TRBV19|TRBJ1-3
TGTGCCACTGAGCCAGGGTCCTCTGGAAACACCATATATTTT
CATEPGSSGNTIYF
>-|-|TRBV11-2|TRBJ2-4
TGTGCCAGCAGCTTAAAACCAGGGTGGAACATTCAGTACTTC
CASSLKPGWNIQYF
>-|-|TRBV7-2|TRBJ1-2
TGTGCCAGCAGCTTAGTATGGTCAGGGGACTATGGCTACACCTTC
CASSLVWSGDYGYTF
>TRBD1|-|TRBV15|TRBJ2-5
TGTGCCACCGGAGAGGGACAGTACCAAGAGACCCAGTACTTC
CATGEGQYQETQYF
>-|-|TRBV2|TRBJ1-5
TGTGCCAGCAGTAGGAACAGGGAGGGGTTTGAGCCCCAGCATTTT
CASSRNREGFEPQHF
>TRBD2|-|TRBV6-1|TRBJ2-3
TGTGCCAGCAGTGACCAGACTAGCGGGGTCACAGATACGCAGTATTTT
CASSDQTSGVTDTQYF
>-|-|TRBV6-5|TRBJ2-7
TGTGCCAGCAGTCGAACTAGTGCGTACGAGCAGTACTTC
CASSRTSAYEQYF
>-|-|TRBV6-5|TRBJ2-7
TGTGCCAGCAGTCCGAATTCTCCAGGCAGTTACGAGCAGTACTTC
CASSPNSPGSYEQYF
>TRBD1|-|TRBV7-8|TRBJ1-3
TGTGCCAGCAGCTCGGGACAGCGGCACTCTGGAAACACCATATATTTT
CASSSGQRHSGNTIYF
>-|-|TRBV30|TRBJ1-6
TGTGCCTGGAATGTGGAGGGAAGCTCACCCCTCCACTTT
CAWNVEGSSPLHF
>-|few|TRBV28|TRBJ2-1
TGTGCCAGCAGGGGAACAGGACAGACCAACAATGAGCAGTTCTTC
CASRGTGQTNNEQFF
>-|few|TRBV6-2/TRBV6-3|TRBJ1-4
TGTGCCAGCAGTGTTGGTGGCGGGGAACTGTTTTTT
CASSVGGGELFF
>-|once|TRBV2|TRBJ2-3
TGTGCCAGCAGTGAATATACAGATACGCAGTATTTT
CASSEYTDTQYF
>TRBD2|-|TRBV11-3|TRBJ2-1
TGTGCCAGCAGCTTGACTAGCGACGGTACCTACAATGAGCAGTTCTTC
CASSLTSDGTYNEQFF
>TRBD1|-|TRBV6-1|TRBJ1-5
TGTGCCAGCAGTGACAGGGGGCAGCCCCAGCATTTT
CASSDRGQPQHF
>TRBD1|-|TRBV12-3/TRBV12-4|TRBJ2-5
TGTGCCAGCAGTTTAGGGACAGGACGGCCGTACTTC
CASSLGTGRPYF
>-|-|TRBV5-4|TRBJ1-6
TGTGCCAGCAGCTTACAGGGTTATAATTCACCCCTCCACTTT
CASSLQGYNSPLHF
>-|-|TRBV7-9|TRBJ1-4
TGTGCCAGCAGCTTTTTGAGCGATGAAAAACTGTTTTTT
CASSFLSDEKLFF
>TRBD1|once|TRBV30|TRBJ1-2
TGTGCCTGGCATACAGGGGGCGCATATGGCTACACCTTC
CAWHTGGAYGYTF
>TRBD1|-|TRBV9|TRBJ2-5
TGTGCCAGCAGCGGCCCAGGACAGGGCCACCAAGAGACCCAGTACTTC
CASSGPGQGHQETQYF
>-|-|TRBV18|TRBJ1-1
TGTGCCAGCTCACCCGAGGCGAACACTGAAGCTTTCTTT
CASSPEANTEAFF
>TRBD1|-|TRBV20-1|TRBJ2-7
TGCAGTGCTAGTGCTGGTCCCGGGACAGGGTTCGGGAGCTCCTACGAGCAGTACTTC
CSASAGPGTGFGSSYEQYF
>-|-|TRBV30|TRBJ1-2
TGTGCCTGGAGTATGAGCAACTATGGCTACACCTTC
CAWSMSNYGYTF
>-|-|TRBV5-1|TRBJ1-6
TGCGCCAGCAGCTTGGAGAGGGCCATTAATAATTCACCCCTCCACTTT
CASSLERAINNSPLHF
>-|-|TRBV29-1|TRBJ2-7
TGCAGCGCAATGACAGTTGGGGCCTACGAGCAGTACTTC
CSAMTVGAYEQYF
>-|-|TRBV29-1|TRBJ2-1
TGCAGCGTTGTCGGAGGGCCTTTTCTGTTCTTC
CSVVGGPFLFF